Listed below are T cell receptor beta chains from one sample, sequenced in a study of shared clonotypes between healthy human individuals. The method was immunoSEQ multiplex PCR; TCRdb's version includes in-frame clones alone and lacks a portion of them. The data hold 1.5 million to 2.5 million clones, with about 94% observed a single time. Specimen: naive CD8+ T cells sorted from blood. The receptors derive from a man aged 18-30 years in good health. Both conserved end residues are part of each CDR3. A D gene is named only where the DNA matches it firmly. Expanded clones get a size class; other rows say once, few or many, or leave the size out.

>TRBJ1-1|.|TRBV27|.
TGTGCCAGCAGGGACGGGACCGGGAACACTGAAGCTTTCTTT
CASRDGTGNTEAFF
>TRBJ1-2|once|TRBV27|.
TGTGCCAGCAGTTCCGACAGGACCCTTCGGGAGGGTGGCTACACCTTC
CASSSDRTLREGGYTF
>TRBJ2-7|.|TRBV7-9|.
TGTGCCAGCAGCCATGGGGAGGACAAGAGCTCCTACGAGCAGTACTTC
CASSHGEDKSSYEQYF
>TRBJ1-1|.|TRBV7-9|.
TGTGCCAGCAGGACCGGACACATTGAAGCTTTCTTT
CASRTGHIEAFF
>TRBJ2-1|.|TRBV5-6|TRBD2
TGTGCCAGCAGCCCTGGCAGGGTTGATAGCGGGAGCAATGAGCAGTTCTTC
CASSPGRVDSGSNEQFF
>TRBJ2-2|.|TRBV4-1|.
TGCGCCAGCAGCTCCCAGATTTCCCGGGAGCTGTTTTTT
CASSSQISRELFF
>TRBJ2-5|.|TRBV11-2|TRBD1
TGTGCCAGCAGCTCCGGGACAGTTGAGACCCAGTACTTC
CASSSGTVETQYF
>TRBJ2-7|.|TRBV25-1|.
TGTGCCTTGGCAAACGAGCAGTACTTC
CALANEQYF
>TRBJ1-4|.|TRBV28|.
TGTGCCAGCAGTTTATACCCGGGGGCGGATGAAAAACTGTTTTTT
CASSLYPGADEKLFF
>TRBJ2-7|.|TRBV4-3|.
TGCGCCAGCAGCCAAGATCAAATTCGACCAGGCGCTAGCTACGAGCAGTACTTC
CASSQDQIRPGASYEQYF
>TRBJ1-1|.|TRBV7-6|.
TGTGCCAGCAGCTTAGGCGGGTTGAACACTGAAGCTTTCTTT
CASSLGGLNTEAFF
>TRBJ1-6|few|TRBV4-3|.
TGCGCCAGCAGCCAAGGAGGAGGCGGGAGCTCCTATAATTCACCCCTCCACTTT
CASSQGGGGSSYNSPLHF
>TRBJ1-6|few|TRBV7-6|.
TGTGCCAGCAGCCTCTCCCGAGGAGAGGGCAATTCACCCCTCCACTTT
CASSLSRGEGNSPLHF
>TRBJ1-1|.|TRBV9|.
TGTGCCAGCAGCGAGGGACTGGGCACTGAAGCTTTCTTT
CASSEGLGTEAFF
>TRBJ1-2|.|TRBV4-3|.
TGCGCCAGCAGCCAAGAAATGGGTCTAAACTATGGCTACACCTTC
CASSQEMGLNYGYTF
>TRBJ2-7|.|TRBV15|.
TGTGCCACCAGCGGGGGCATTGGGGGCCTCATCTACGAGCAGTACTTC
CATSGGIGGLIYEQYF
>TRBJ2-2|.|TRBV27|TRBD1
TGTGCCAGCAGTCGTAGGACAGGGAAGTCCGGGGAGCTGTTTTTT
CASSRRTGKSGELFF
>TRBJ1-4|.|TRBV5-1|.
TGCGCCAGCAGCTTGGATTTGGAAGGGGTTGGTGAAAAACTGTTTTTT
CASSLDLEGVGEKLFF
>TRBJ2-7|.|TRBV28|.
TGTGCCAGCAGTTATTCAGGGAGTTCCCTCACCTACGAGCAGTACTTC
CASSYSGSSLTYEQYF
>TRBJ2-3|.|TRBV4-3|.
TGCGCCAGCAGCCAAGATCAAGGGTTTGATACGCAGTATTTT
CASSQDQGFDTQYF
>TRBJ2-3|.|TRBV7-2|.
TGTGCCAGCAGCTTAGCGGGAGGAGGTAGCACAGATACGCAGTATTTT
CASSLAGGGSTDTQYF
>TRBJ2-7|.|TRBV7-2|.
TGTGCCAGCAGCTCTTCAGGGTCCTACTCCTACGAGCAGTACTTC
CASSSSGSYSYEQYF
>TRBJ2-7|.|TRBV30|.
TGTGCCTGGAGTGTTGCGGGGTATAGCGAGCAGTACTTC
CAWSVAGYSEQYF
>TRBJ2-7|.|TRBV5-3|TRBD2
TGTGCCAGAAGCTTGTGGACTAGCGGGAGGTCCTACGAGCAGTACTTC
CARSLWTSGRSYEQYF
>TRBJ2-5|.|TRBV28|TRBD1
TGTGCCAGCAGCTGGGACAGGGGACTCCAAGAGACCCAGTACTTC
CASSWDRGLQETQYF
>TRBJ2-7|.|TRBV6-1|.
TGTGCCAGCAGTGATGGCTCGGACGAGCAGTACTTC
CASSDGSDEQYF
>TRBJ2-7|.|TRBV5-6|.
TGTGCCAGCAGCTTGGACGGTCCCTACGAGCAGTACTTC
CASSLDGPYEQYF
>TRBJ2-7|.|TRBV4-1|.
TGCGCCAGCAGCCGATCAACCCAAGGGGGTAGGTCCTACGAGCAGTACTTC
CASSRSTQGGRSYEQYF
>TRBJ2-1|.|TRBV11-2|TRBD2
TGTGCCAGCAGCTTAGGGCGAGCGGGAGAGGCCTACAATGAGCAGTTCTTC
CASSLGRAGEAYNEQFF
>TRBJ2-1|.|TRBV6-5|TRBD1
TGTGCCAGCAGTTATGGGACAGGGAATGAGCAGTTCTTC
CASSYGTGNEQFF
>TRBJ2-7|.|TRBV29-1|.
TGCAGCGTTGAATTGGGGTCGCCCTACGAGCAGTACTTC
CSVELGSPYEQYF
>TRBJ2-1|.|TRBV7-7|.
TGTGCTAGCAGCTCGGACCGTTCCTCCTACAATGAGCAGTTCTTC
CASSSDRSSYNEQFF
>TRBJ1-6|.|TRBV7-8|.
TGTGCCAGCAGCCGCGCCGGGCCCTCCTATAATTCACCCCTCCACTTT
CASSRAGPSYNSPLHF
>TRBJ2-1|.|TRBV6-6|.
TGTGCCAGCAGCCCTGCCCGGGGGCCGCAGTTCTTC
CASSPARGPQFF
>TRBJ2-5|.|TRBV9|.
TGTGCCAGCAGCGTGACCGGGAGCAATTTGTGGGAGACCCAGTACTTC
CASSVTGSNLWETQYF
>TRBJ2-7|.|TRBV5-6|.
TGTGCCAGCAGCCTAGGGCCCCTCACCGAGCAGTACTTC
CASSLGPLTEQYF
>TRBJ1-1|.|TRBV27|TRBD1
TGTGCCAGCAGGCGACAGGGTGTCGATGGTGAAGCTTTCTTT
CASRRQGVDGEAFF
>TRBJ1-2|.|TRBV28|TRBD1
TGTGCCAGCAGTTTTTGGGACAGCCTAGGGTATGGCTACACCTTC
CASSFWDSLGYGYTF
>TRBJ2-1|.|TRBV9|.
TGTGCCAGCAGCGTAGGGGTTTACAATGAGCAGTTCTTC
CASSVGVYNEQFF
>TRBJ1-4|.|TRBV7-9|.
TGTGCCAGTGAGGAGGGGGTTTCAACTAATGAAAAACTGTTTTTT
CASEEGVSTNEKLFF
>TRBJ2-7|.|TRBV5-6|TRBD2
TGTGCCAGCAGCTTTAGCGGGGGGTTGTACGAGCAGTACTTC
CASSFSGGLYEQYF
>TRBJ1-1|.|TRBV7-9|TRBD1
TGTGCCAGCAGCTTCTCGGGGACAGACACCATGAACACTGAAGCTTTCTTT
CASSFSGTDTMNTEAFF
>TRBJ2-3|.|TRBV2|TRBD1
TGTGCCAGCAGTCGGACAGGGATTACAGATACGCAGTATTTT
CASSRTGITDTQYF
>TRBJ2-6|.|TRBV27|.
TGTGCCAGCACCTCTGGGGCCAACGTCCTGACTTTC
CASTSGANVLTF
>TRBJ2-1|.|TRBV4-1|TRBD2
TGCGCCAGCAGCCAAGATCGAGGGACTAGCGTTTCATCTGAGCAGTTCTTC
CASSQDRGTSVSSEQFF
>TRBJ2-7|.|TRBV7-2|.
TGTGCCAGCAGCTTAAGGTCTAGCCTCATGACCTACGAGCAGTACTTC
CASSLRSSLMTYEQYF
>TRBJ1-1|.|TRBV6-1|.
TGTGCCAGCAGTGAGGCTCCGGGCGCTGAAGCTTTCTTT
CASSEAPGAEAFF
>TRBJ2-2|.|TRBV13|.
TGTGCCAGCAGCTTAGAAGGGACCTTCATTGGGAGGGAGCTGTTTTTT
CASSLEGTFIGRELFF
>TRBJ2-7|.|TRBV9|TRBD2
TGTGCCAGCAGCGAGGGACTAGCCGTTTACGAGCAGTACTTC
CASSEGLAVYEQYF